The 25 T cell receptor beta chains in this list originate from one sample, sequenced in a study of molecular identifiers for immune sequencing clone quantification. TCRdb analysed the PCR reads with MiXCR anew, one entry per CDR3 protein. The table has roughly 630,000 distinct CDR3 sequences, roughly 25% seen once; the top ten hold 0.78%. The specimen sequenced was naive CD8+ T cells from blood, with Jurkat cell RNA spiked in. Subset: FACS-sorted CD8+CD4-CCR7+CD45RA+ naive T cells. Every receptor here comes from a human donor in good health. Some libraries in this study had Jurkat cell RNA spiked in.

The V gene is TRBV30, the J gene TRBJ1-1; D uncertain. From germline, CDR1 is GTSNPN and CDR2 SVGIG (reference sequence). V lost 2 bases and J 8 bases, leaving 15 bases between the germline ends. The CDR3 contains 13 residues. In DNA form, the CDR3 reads TGTGCCTGGAGTACTACGTGGAGCCTCGAAGCTTTCTTT. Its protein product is CAWSTTWSLEAFF.

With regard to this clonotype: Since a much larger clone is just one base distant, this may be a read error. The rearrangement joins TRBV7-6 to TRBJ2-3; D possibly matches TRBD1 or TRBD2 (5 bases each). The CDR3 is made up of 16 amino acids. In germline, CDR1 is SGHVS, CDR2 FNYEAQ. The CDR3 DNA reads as TGTGCCAGCAGCCCCATTGAGCGGAACCTCACAGGTACGCAGTATTTT. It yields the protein CASSPIERNLTGTQYF.

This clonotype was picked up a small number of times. As DNA, the CDR3 is TGTGCCAGCAGTTACCGGACCGACTATGGCTACACCTTC. Translated: CASSYRTDYGYTF. V gene TRBV2 combines with J gene TRBJ1-2, with D hard to call. CDR1 is SNHLY, CDR2 FYNNEI, per germline. This CDR3 comprises 13 residues. Deletions cut 5 bases from V and 3 bases from J, with 10 bases between.

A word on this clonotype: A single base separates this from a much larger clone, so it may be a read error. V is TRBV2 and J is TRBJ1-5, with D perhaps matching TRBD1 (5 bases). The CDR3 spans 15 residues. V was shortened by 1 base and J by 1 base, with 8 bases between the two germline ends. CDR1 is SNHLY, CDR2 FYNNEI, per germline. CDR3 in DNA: TGTGCCAGCAGTGAAGGGACAAGAAGCAATCAGCCCCAGCATTTT. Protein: CASSEGTRSNQPQHF.

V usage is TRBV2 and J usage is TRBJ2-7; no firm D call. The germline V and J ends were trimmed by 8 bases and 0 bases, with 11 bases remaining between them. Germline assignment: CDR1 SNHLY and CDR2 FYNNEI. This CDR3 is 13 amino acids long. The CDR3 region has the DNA TGTGCCAGCTATTTCACAGACTCCTACGAGCAGTACTTC. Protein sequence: CASYFTDSYEQYF.

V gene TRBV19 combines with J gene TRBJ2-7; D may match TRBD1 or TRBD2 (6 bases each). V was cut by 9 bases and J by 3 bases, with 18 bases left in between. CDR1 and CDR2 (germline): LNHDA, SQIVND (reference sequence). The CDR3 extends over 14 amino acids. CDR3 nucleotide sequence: TGTGCCAGCGCAAGGGCAGGGGACTTCTACGAGCAGTACTTC. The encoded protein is CASARAGDFYEQYF.

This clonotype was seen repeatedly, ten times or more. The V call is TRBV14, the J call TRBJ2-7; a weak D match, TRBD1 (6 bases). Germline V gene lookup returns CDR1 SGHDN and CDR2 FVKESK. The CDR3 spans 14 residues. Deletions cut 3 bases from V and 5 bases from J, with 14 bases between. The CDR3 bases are TGTGCCAGCAGCCAGGGCTACAGGGCCCACGAGCAGTACTTC. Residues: CASSQGYRAHEQYF.

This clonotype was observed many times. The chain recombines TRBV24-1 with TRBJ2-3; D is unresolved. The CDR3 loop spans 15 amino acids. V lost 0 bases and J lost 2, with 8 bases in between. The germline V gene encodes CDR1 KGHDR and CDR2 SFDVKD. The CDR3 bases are TGTGCCACCAGTGATTTGTCAGGATCCACAGATACGCAGTATTTT. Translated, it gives CATSDLSGSTDTQYF.

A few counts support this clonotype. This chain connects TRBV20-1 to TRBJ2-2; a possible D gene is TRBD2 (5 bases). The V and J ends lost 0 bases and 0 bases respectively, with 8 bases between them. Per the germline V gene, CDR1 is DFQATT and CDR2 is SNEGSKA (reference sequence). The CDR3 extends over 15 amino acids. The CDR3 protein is CSARDSGTNTGELFF. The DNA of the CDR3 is TGCAGTGCTAGAGATTCCGGGACGAACACCGGGGAGCTGTTTTTT.

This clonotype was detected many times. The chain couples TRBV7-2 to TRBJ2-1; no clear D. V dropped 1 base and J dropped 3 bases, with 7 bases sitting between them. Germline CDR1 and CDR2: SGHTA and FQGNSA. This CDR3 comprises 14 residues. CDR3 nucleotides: TGTGCCAGCAGCTTAGTTGGGGTCTACAATGAGCAGTTCTTC. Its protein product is CASSLVGVYNEQFF.

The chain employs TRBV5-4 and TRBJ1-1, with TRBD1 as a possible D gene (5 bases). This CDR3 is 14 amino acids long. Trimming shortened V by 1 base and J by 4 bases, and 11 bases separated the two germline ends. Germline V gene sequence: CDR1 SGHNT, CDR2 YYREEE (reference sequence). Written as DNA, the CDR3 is TGTGCCAGCAGCTTGAATCAGGGAGTCACTGAAGCTTTCTTT. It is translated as CASSLNQGVTEAFF.

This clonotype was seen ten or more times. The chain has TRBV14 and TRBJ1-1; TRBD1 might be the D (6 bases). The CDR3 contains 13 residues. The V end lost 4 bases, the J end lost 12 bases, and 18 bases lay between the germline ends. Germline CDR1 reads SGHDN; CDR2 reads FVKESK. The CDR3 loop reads CASSLLSGTLTFF. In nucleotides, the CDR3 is TGTGCCAGCAGCCTGTTATCCGGGACATTAACTTTCTTT.

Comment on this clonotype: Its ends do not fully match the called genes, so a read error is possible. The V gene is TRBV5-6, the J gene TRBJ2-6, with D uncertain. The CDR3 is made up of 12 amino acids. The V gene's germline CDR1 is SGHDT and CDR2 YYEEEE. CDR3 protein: CAGSSGANVLTF. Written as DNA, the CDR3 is TGTGCCGGCAGCTCTGGGGCCAACGTCCTGACTTTC. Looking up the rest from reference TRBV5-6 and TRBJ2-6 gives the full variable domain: DAGVTQSPTHLIKTRGQQVTLRCSPKSGHDTVSWYQQALGQGPQFIFQYYEEEERQRGNFPDRFSGHQFPNYSSELNVNALLLGDSALYLCAGSSGANVLTFGAGSRLTVL.

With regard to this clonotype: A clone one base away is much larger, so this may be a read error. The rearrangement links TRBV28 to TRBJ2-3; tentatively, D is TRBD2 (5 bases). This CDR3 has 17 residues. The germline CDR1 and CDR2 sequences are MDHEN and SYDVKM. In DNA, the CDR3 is TGTGCCTGCAGTTTGATTACACTAGAGGATAGCACAGATACGCAGTATTTT. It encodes CACSLITLEDSTDTQYF.

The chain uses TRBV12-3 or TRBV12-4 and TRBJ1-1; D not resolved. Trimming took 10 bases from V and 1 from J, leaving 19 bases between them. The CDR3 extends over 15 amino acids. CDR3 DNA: TGTGCCACCACTTCTCTTGAGACACCGAACACTGAAGCTTTCTTT. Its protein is CATTSLETPNTEAFF.

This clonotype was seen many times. The DNA of the CDR3 is TGCGCCAGCAGCTCCGCACTAGCGGGGTATCTCACAGATACGCAGTATTTT. The encoded protein is CASSSALAGYLTDTQYF. This chain links TRBV5-1 with TRBJ2-3, with TRBD2 matching 10 bases. Germline CDR1 reads SGHRS; CDR2 reads YFSETQ. The CDR3 length is 17 residues. Unmatched junction bases numbered 9, after V lost 3 bases and J lost 2 bases.

The CDR3, as DNA: TGTGCCAGTAGTACAGGGCCGGGGGCCTCCTACGAGCAGTACTTC. Protein: CASSTGPGASYEQYF. The chain uses TRBV19 and TRBJ2-7; the D gene could be TRBD1 or TRBD2 (6 bases each). The germline V and J ends were trimmed by 4 bases and 0 bases, with 13 bases remaining between them. The CDR3 sequence is 15 residues long. CDR1 LNHDA and CDR2 SQIVND come from the germline V gene (reference sequence).

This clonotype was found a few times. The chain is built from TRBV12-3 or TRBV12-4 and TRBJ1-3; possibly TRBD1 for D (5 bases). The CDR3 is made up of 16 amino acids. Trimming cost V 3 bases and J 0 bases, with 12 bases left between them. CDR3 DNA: TGTGCCAGCAGTTTTAGCGACAGATACTCTGGAAACACCATATATTTT. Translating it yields CASSFSDRYSGNTIYF.

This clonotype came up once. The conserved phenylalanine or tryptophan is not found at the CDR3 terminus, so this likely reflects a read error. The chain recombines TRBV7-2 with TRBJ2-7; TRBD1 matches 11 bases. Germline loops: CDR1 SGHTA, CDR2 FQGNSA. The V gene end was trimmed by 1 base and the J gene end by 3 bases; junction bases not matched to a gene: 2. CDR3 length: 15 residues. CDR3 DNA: TGTGCCAGCAGCTTAGGGACAGGGGGCTTCTACGAGCAGTACATC. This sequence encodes CASSLGTGGFYEQYI.

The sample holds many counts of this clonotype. This chain's CDR3 is CASSLDRGPGRSPLHF. The DNA of the CDR3 is TGTGCCAGCAGCCTCGACAGGGGGCCCGGTCGGTCACCCCTCCACTTT. The V call is TRBV3-1, the J call TRBJ1-6, with 10 positions matching TRBD1. The CDR3 has 16 amino acids. The germline V gene encodes CDR1 LGHDT and CDR2 YNNKEL (reference sequence). The J segment lost 10 bases and the V segment lost 4 bases, leaving 10 bases of the junction unmatched.

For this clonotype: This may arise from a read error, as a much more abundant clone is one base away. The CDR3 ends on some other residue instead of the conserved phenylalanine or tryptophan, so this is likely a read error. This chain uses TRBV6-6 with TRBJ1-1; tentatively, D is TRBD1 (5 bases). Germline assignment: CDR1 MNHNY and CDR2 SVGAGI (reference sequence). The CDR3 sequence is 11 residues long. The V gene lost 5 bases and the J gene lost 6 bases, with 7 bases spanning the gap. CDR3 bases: TGTGCCAGCAGTACCAGGGCTGAAGCTTTCCTT. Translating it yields CASSTRAEAFL.

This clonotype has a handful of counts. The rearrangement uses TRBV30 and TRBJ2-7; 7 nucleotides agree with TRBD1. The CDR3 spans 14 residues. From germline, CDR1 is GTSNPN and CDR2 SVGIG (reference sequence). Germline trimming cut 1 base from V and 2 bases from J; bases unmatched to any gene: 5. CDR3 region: CAWSEGQAAYEQYF. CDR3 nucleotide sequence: TGTGCCTGGAGTGAAGGACAGGCGGCCTACGAGCAGTACTTC.

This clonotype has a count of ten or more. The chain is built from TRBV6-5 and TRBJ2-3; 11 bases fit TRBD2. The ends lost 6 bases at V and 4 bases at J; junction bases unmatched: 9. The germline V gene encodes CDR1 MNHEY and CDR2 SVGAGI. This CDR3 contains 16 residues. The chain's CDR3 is CASRIIAGGPADTQYF. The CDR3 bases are TGTGCCAGCAGGATAATAGCGGGAGGGCCGGCAGATACGCAGTATTTT.

CDR3: CASSLNWGNQPQHF. The DNA of the CDR3 is TGTGCCAGCAGTTTAAATTGGGGCAATCAGCCCCAGCATTTT. The chain employs TRBV12-3 or TRBV12-4 and TRBJ1-5; D unclear. The CDR3 runs 14 residues. V lost 2 bases and J 2 bases, leaving 7 bases between the germline ends.

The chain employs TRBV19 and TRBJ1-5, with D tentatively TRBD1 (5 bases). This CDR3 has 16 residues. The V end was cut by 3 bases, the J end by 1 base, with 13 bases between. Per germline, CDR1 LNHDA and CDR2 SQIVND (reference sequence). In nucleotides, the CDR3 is TGTGCCAGTAGTATGTCCAGGGAGAGGAGCAATCAGCCCCAGCATTTT. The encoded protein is CASSMSRERSNQPQHF.